This T cell receptor beta chain came from a study of early stage breast cancer tumors. Whole-study context: ER+/PR+/HER2- status applied to about 80% of the 16 invasive breast tumors.

The assay was immunoSEQ multiplex PCR, and TCRdb's table has in-frame clones only and misses some. This sample yields 30,000 to 35,000 clones, of which 74% are seen a single time; 4% to 5% belongs to the top ten. V was clipped by 2 bases and J by 12 bases; unmatched bases: 11. CDR3 length: 15 amino acids. Per germline, CDR1 MGHRA and CDR2 YSYEKL. The V and J genes are TRBV4-1 and TRBJ2-1, with 9 nucleotides matching TRBD1. The TCR was taken from a person aged 40 to 50 with breast cancer. The sequenced sample consisted of blood. This CDR3 is CASSQTRQGVFGQFF. The CDR3 coding sequence is TGCGCCAGCAGCCAAACCCGACAGGGGGTTTTTGGGCAGTTCTTC.